The T cell receptor beta chain described here comes from a study of cytomegalovirus exposure and HLA in healthy donors. General study results and limits: Among immune exposure information, only CMV serostatus was available. A later analysis reportedly found that, within productive TCRs, an Asian-associated ancestry cluster had fewer N-insertions than the mean observed across the roughly 690 donors. The authors confirmed in vitro that a few CMV-associated chains were specific for CMV antigens. In a later analysis, TCR beta V- and J-gene trimming showed a link to a missense DCLRE1C variant.

Primers included in the PCR were 60 Vbeta and 13 Jbeta primers. Only in-frame clones appear in the TCRdb table, and some are missing; sequencing was by immunoSEQ multiplex PCR. In total, the table holds roughly 120,000 clones. The CDR3 is 15 amino acids. In germline, CDR1 is SQVTM, CDR2 ANQGSEA. With 6 bases removed from V and 2 bases from J, the gap between germline ends came to 16 bases. Regarding this clone: Its antigen remains unidentified.

Sequencing input: PBMCs. The chain combines TRBV29-1 with TRBJ1-4; no definite D call. The source of this sequence is a man aged 35 to 55 in good health and CMV-seropositive. CDR3 protein: CSVWSGFPTNEKLFF. Here the CDR3 DNA reads TGCAGCGTCTGGTCGGGGTTTCCGACTAATGAAAAACTGTTTTTT.